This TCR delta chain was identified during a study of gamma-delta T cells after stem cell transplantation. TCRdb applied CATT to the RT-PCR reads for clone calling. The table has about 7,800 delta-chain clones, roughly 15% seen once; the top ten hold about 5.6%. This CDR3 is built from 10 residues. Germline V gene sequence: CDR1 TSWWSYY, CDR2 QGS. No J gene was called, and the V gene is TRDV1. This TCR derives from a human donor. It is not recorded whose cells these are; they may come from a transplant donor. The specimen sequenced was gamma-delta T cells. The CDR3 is CALGETALHF. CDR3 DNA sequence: TGTGCTCTTGGGGAAACTGCCCTACATTTC.